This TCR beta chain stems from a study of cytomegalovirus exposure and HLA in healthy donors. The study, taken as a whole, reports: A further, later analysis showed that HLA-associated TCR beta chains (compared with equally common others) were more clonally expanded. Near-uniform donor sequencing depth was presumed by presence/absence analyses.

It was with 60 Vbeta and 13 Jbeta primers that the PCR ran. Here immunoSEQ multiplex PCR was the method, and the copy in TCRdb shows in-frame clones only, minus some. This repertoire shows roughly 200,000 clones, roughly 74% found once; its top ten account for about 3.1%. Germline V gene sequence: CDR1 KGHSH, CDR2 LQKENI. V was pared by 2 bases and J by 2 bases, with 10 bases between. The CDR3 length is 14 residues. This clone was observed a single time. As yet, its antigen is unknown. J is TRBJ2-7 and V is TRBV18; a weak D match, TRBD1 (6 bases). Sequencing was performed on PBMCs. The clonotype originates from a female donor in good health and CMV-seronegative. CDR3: CASSPSTGTYEQYF. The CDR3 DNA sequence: TGTGCCAGCTCACCATCGACAGGTACCTACGAGCAGTACTTC.